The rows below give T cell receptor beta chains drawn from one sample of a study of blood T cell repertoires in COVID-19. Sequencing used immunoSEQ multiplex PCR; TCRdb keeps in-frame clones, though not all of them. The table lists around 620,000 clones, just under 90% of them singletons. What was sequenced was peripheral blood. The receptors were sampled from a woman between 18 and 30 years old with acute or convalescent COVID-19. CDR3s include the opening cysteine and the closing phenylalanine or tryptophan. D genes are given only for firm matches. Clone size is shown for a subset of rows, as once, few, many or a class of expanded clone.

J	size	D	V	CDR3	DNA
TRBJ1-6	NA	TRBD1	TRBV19	CASSIARQGNSPLHF	TGTGCCAGTAGTATTGCGCGACAGGGGAATTCACCCCTCCACTTT
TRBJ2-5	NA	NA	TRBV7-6	CASSLGGGRKETQYF	TGTGCCAGCAGCTTAGGCGGTGGGAGAAAAGAGACCCAGTACTTC
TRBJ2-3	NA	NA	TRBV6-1	CASSEARGSTDTQYF	TGTGCCAGCAGTGAAGCCAGGGGCTCCACAGATACGCAGTATTTT
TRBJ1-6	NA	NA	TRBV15	CATSPGGPNSPLHF	TGTGCCACCAGCCCGGGGGGTCCTAATTCACCCCTCCACTTT
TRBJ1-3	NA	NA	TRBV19	CASSTKTNPRQVTYPSGNTIYF	TGTGCCAGTAGTACGAAAACCAACCCTCGACAGGTAACGTACCCCTCTGGAAACACCATATATTTT
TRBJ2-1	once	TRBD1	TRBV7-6	CASSPRQGINEQFF	TGTGCCAGCAGCCCCCGACAGGGGATCAATGAGCAGTTCTTC
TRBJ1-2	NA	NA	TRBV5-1	CASSPGGMYGYTF	TGCGCCAGCAGCCCGGGGGGTATGTATGGCTACACCTTC
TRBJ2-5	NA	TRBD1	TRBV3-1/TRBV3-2	CASSQTGGQETQYF	TGTGCCAGCAGCCAGACAGGGGGGCAAGAGACCCAGTACTTC
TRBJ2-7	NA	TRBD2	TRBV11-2	CASSLELAGGYEQYF	TGTGCCAGCAGCTTAGAACTAGCGGGGGGCTACGAGCAGTACTTC
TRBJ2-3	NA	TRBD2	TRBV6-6	CASSSTRAGADTQYF	TGTGCCAGCAGTTCGACCCGGGCGGGGGCAGATACGCAGTATTTT
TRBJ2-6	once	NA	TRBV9	CASSATGSGANVLTF	TGTGCCAGCAGCGCTACGGGCTCTGGGGCCAACGTCCTGACTTTC
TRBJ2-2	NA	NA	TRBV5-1	CASSYGGTGELFF	TGCGCCAGCAGCTACGGGGGCACCGGGGAGCTGTTTTTT
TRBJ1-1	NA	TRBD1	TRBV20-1	CSAQGESEAFF	TGCAGTGCTCAGGGGGAATCTGAAGCTTTCTTT
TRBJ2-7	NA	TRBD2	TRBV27	CASSPGLAGFYEQYF	TGTGCCAGCAGTCCCGGACTAGCGGGGTTCTACGAGCAGTACTTC
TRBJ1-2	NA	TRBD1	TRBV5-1	CASSFARGTANYGYTF	TGCGCCAGCAGCTTCGCCAGGGGGACGGCTAACTATGGCTACACCTTC
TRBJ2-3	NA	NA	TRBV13	CASHGGAGLTDTQYF	TGTGCCAGCCATGGGGGGGCCGGGTTGACAGATACGCAGTATTTT
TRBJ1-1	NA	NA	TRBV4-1	CASRRLGGKNTEAFF	TGCGCCAGCAGGAGATTGGGGGGTAAGAACACTGAAGCTTTCTTT
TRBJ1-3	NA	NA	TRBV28	CASSLSLTGNTIYF	TGTGCCAGCAGTTTAAGCCTTACTGGAAACACCATATATTTT
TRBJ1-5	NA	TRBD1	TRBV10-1	CASRGDRVGNQPQHF	TGCGCCAGCAGGGGGGACAGGGTTGGCAATCAGCCCCAGCATTTT
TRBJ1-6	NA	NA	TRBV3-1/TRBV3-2	CASSHLMTGRNSPLHF	TGTGCCAGCAGCCACCTGATGACAGGTCGTAATTCACCCCTCCACTTT
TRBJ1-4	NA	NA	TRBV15	CATSRDLGTYATNEKLFF	TGTGCCACCAGCAGAGATCTAGGGACATACGCAACTAATGAAAAACTGTTTTTT
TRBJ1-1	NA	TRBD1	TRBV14	CASSLTRGRWTEAFF	TGTGCCAGCAGCCTTACAAGGGGGCGCTGGACTGAAGCTTTCTTT
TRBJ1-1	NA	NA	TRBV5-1	CASSQQGANTEAFF	TGCGCCAGCAGCCAACAGGGAGCGAACACTGAAGCTTTCTTT
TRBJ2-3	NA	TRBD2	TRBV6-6	CASRVGGGWTDTQYF	TGTGCCAGCAGGGTCGGGGGGGGTTGGACAGATACGCAGTATTTT
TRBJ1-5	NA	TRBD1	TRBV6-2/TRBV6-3	CASSYSRTGENQPQHF	TGTGCCAGCAGTTACTCCCGGACAGGGGAAAATCAGCCCCAGCATTTT
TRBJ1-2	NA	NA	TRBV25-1	CASREEEIGGYTF	TGTGCCAGCAGGGAAGAGGAAATAGGTGGCTACACCTTC
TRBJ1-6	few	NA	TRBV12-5	CASGFLDRGNSPLHF	TGTGCTAGTGGTTTCCTCGACAGAGGCAATTCACCCCTCCACTTT
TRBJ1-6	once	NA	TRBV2	CASSDRQTNSPLHF	TGTGCCAGCAGTGATCGACAAACAAATTCACCCCTCCACTTT
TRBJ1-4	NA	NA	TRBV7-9	CASSLKSGTDNEKLFF	TGTGCCAGCAGCTTGAAATCTGGGACTGATAATGAAAAACTGTTTTTT
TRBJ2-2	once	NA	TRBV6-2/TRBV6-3	CASSPYSTGELFF	TGTGCCAGCAGTCCCTATTCGACCGGGGAGCTGTTTTTT
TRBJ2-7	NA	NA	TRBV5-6	CASSLGGFLSSYEQYF	TGTGCCAGCAGCTTGGGCGGATTTTTGAGCTCCTACGAGCAGTACTTC
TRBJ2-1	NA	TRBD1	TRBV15	CATSRAGGYNEQFF	TGTGCCACCAGCAGGGCAGGGGGCTACAATGAGCAGTTCTTC
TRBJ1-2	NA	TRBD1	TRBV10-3	CAISPSGQENYGYTF	TGTGCCATCAGTCCATCGGGACAGGAGAACTATGGCTACACCTTC
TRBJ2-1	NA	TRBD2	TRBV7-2	CASSPIAGGPSDEQFF	TGTGCCAGCAGCCCCATAGCGGGGGGCCCCTCCGATGAGCAGTTCTTC
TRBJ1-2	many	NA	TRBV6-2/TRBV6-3	CASSFQKYGYTF	TGTGCCAGCAGTTTCCAGAAATATGGCTACACCTTC
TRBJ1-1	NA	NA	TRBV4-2	CASSQDREGTEAFF	TGTGCCAGCAGCCAAGACAGGGAAGGGACTGAAGCTTTCTTT
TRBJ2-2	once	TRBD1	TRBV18	CASSRQGDTGELFF	TGTGCCAGCTCAAGACAGGGGGACACCGGGGAGCTGTTTTTT
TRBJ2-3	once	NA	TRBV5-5	CEESDTQYF	TGTGAGGAGTCAGATACGCAGTATTTT
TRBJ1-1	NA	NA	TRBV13	CASSPLGGWTEAFF	TGTGCCAGCAGCCCCCTCGGGGGATGGACTGAAGCTTTCTTT
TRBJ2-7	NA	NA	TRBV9	CASSVGGLPLFEQYF	TGTGCCAGCAGCGTAGGAGGACTCCCACTGTTCGAGCAGTACTTC
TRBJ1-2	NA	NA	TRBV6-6	CATAGYQISGYTF	TGTGCCACCGCAGGGTATCAAATTTCGGGCTACACCTTC
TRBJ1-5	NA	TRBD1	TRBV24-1	CATSYPGQGRVRNQPQHF	TGTGCCACCAGTTACCCGGGACAGGGTAGAGTGCGGAATCAGCCCCAGCATTTT
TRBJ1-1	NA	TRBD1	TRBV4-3	CASSQAQGFGTEAFF	TGCGCCAGCAGCCAAGCACAGGGGTTCGGGACTGAAGCTTTCTTT
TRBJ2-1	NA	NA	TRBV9	CASSVGGGGREQFF	TGTGCCAGCAGCGTAGGAGGCGGGGGCCGTGAGCAGTTCTTC
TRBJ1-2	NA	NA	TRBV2	CASTIGGARYGYTF	TGTGCCAGCACCATTGGGGGGGCAAGGTATGGCTACACCTTC